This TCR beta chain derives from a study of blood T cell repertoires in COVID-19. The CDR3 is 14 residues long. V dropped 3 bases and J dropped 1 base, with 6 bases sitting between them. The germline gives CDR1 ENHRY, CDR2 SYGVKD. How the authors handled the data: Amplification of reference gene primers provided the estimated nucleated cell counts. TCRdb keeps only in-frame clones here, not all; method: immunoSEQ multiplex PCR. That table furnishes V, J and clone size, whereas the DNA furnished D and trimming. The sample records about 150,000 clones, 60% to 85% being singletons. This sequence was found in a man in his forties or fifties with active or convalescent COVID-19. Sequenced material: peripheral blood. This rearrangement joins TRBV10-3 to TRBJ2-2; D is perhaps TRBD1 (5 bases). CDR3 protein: CAISDQGNTGELFF. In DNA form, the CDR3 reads TGTGCCATCAGTGATCAGGGGAACACCGGGGAGCTGTTTTTT.